This TCR beta chain was sequenced in a study of PD-L1 blockade in urothelial cancer. Whole-study context: Samples of blood were analyzed 3 weeks (second dose) and 6 weeks after treatment start.

This table comes from immunoSEQ multiplex PCR, and its TCRdb copy is limited to in-frame clones, with some not included. The sample consists of about 45,000 clones, 88% of them appearing once. The trim removed 1 base at V and 10 bases at J, leaving 7 bases unmatched. This CDR3 comprises 14 residues. Germline loops: CDR1 LGHNA, CDR2 YSLEER. The chain joins TRBV4-3 to TRBJ2-1; 7 positions match TRBD2. This TCR derives from a man of 80 years or more with urothelial cancer. This specimen consisted of PBMCs, obtained around atezolizumab (anti-PD-L1) treatment. CDR3 coding DNA: TGCGCCAGCAGCCAAGCCCCCGAAGCGGGGGAGCAGTTCTTC. It codes for CASSQAPEAGEQFF.